These T cell receptor beta chains were read from a single sample in a study of blood T cell repertoires in COVID-19. Clones were sequenced by immunoSEQ multiplex PCR, and TCRdb holds only the in-frame ones, with some missing. There are 300,000 to 450,000 clones in the sample; more than 85% occur only once, and about 3% lies in the top ten. The sequenced sample consisted of peripheral blood. The receptors shown here come from a human donor in a cohort sampled during active COVID-19. The CDR3 runs from the conserved cysteine through the conserved F or W. Each record gives: J gene, V gene, clone size, D gene, CDR3 DNA, CDR3 protein. A D gene is named only where the DNA matches it firmly. Expanded clones get a size class; other rows say once, few or many, or leave the size out.

TRBJ2-2	TRBV10-3	.	TRBD1	TGTGCCATCAGTGCCTCGGACAGGGGGACCGGGGAGCTGTTTTTT	CAISASDRGTGELFF
TRBJ1-1	TRBV9	many	TRBD1	TGTGCCAGCAAGGGAATCGGACAGGATCGGAGTGAGAACACTGAAGCTTTCTTT	CASKGIGQDRSENTEAFF
TRBJ2-7	TRBV10-1	.	TRBD2	TGCGCCAGCAGTGCCGGGCAGCGGGAGGGATCAGAGCAGTACTTC	CASSAGQREGSEQYF
TRBJ2-2	TRBV2	.	TRBD1	TGTGCCAGCACCCCCACCGGGACAGCCGGGATATTCACCGGGGAGCTGTTTTTT	CASTPTGTAGIFTGELFF
TRBJ2-1	TRBV12-3/TRBV12-4	.	.	TGTGCCAGCAGTCCCTATAATAACGAGCAGTTCTTC	CASSPYNNEQFF
TRBJ2-4	TRBV5-1	.	.	TGCGCCAGCAGCTTTGGGGACTCGCTAGCCAAAAACATTCAGTACTTC	CASSFGDSLAKNIQYF
TRBJ2-5	TRBV11-2	once	.	TGTGCCAGCAGCTACAAGGCGGCAGGGAGGCAAGAGACCCAGTACTTC	CASSYKAAGRQETQYF
TRBJ1-5	TRBV5-1	.	TRBD1	TGCGCCAGCAGCCTCGGGACAGGGGGCAATCAGCCCCAGCATTTT	CASSLGTGGNQPQHF
TRBJ2-7	TRBV6-5	.	TRBD2	TGTGCCAGCAGTAGACTAGCGGGAACTTACGAGCAGTACTTC	CASSRLAGTYEQYF
TRBJ2-1	TRBV19	.	.	TGTGCCAGTAGTATAGCTTCCCGGAATGAGCAGTTCTTC	CASSIASRNEQFF
TRBJ2-3	TRBV3-1/TRBV3-2	.	.	TGTGCCAGCAGCTGGGGGACTGGTACAGATACGCAGTATTTT	CASSWGTGTDTQYF
TRBJ1-2	TRBV4-2	.	TRBD1	TGTGCCAGCAGCCCGCTGGGACAGGATGGCTACACCTTC	CASSPLGQDGYTF
TRBJ2-7	TRBV11-2	.	.	TGTGCCAGCAGTATCGGTCAATCCTACGAGCAGTACTTC	CASSIGQSYEQYF
TRBJ1-5	TRBV7-3	few	.	TGTGCCAGCAGCCAGGGGTTGAATCAGCCCCAGCATTTT	CASSQGLNQPQHF
TRBJ2-5	TRBV29-1	once	TRBD1	TGCAGCGTTCAGGGGGCTGACCAAGAGACCCAGTACTTC	CSVQGADQETQYF
TRBJ2-5	TRBV5-5	.	TRBD2	TGTGCCTGTACTTGGGCGGCGGGAGGGCCTCGGGAAGAGACCCAGTACTTC	CACTWAAGGPREETQYF
TRBJ2-6	TRBV4-2	.	TRBD1	TGTGCCAGCAGCCAAGGGACAGGGGTCTCTGGGGCCAACGTCCTGACTTTC	CASSQGTGVSGANVLTF
TRBJ2-7	TRBV7-6	.	TRBD2	TGTGCCAGCAGCCTAGGGACTAGCGGACCCTACGAGCAGTACTTC	CASSLGTSGPYEQYF
TRBJ2-3	TRBV9	.	.	TGTGCCAGCAGCCCCTCCCACCTTAGCAGCCGGACAGATACGCAGTATTTT	CASSPSHLSSRTDTQYF
TRBJ2-1	TRBV4-2	.	TRBD2	TGTGCCAGCAGCCTAACTAGCGGGACAAACAATGAGCAGTTCTTC	CASSLTSGTNNEQFF
TRBJ2-2	TRBV2	.	TRBD1	TGTGCCCGAAAGGACAGGCGTAACACCGGGGAGCTGTTTTTT	CARKDRRNTGELFF
TRBJ2-7	TRBV5-1	.	TRBD1	TGCGCCAGCAGCCTGGACAGACAGGGGAACGAGCAGTACTTC	CASSLDRQGNEQYF
TRBJ2-5	TRBV7-3	.	TRBD2	TGTGCCAGCAGCTTACAGGGAGGGCCCGAGACCCAGTACTTC	CASSLQGGPETQYF
TRBJ2-7	TRBV19	.	.	TGTGCCAGTAGTGCTTCTAGCAGCTACGAGCAGTACTTC	CASSASSSYEQYF
TRBJ2-2	TRBV5-5	.	TRBD1	TGTGCCAGCAGCGTACACCCGACAGGGGAGGCCGGGGAGCTGTTTTTT	CASSVHPTGEAGELFF
TRBJ2-2	TRBV5-4	.	.	TGTGCCAGCAGCCCGACAGGACTTACGCGGACCGGGGAGCTGTTTTTT	CASSPTGLTRTGELFF
TRBJ2-6	TRBV19	.	TRBD2	TGTGCCAGTAGCCCCTGGGGGGGAGGTGGGGCCAACGTCCTGACTTTC	CASSPWGGGGANVLTF
TRBJ2-7	TRBV4-2	.	TRBD2	TGTGCCAGCAGCCCCTCGGGGACTACCCATCCTGGTAGGTACTTC	CASSPSGTTHPGRYF
TRBJ2-7	TRBV5-1	.	.	TGCGCCAGCAGCGCCACAGGGACTACCTACGAGCAGTACTTC	CASSATGTTYEQYF
TRBJ2-5	TRBV30	.	.	TGTGCCTGGAGTGTACAGGTCAGCAGCTGGTACTTC	CAWSVQVSSWYF
TRBJ1-2	TRBV19	.	.	TGTGCCAGTAGTATCGATCGGGGTGGCCATGGCTACACCTTC	CASSIDRGGHGYTF